Shown below are 5 T cell receptor beta chains from a single sample sequenced in a study of blood T cell repertoires in COVID-19. TCRdb's copy holds only in-frame clones and misses some; the assay was immunoSEQ multiplex PCR. The data hold 150,000 to 200,000 clones, with 86% observed a single time. The sequenced material came from peripheral blood. These TCRs come from a man aged 50-60 years with active or convalescent COVID-19.

The chain is built from TRBV6-1 and TRBJ1-2; D is undetermined. Germline V gene lookup returns CDR1 MNHNS and CDR2 SASEGT. CDR3 length equals 14 residues. The V gene lost 1 base and the J gene lost 4 bases, with 10 bases spanning the gap. CDR3 nucleotide sequence: TGTGCCAGCAGTGAAGACCAGGCTTTCTATGGCTACACCTTC. Residues: CASSEDQAFYGYTF.

J is TRBJ1-1 and V is TRBV18, with D unresolved. The CDR3 consists of 15 residues. Germline CDR1 reads KGHSH; CDR2 reads LQKENI. V gave up 3 bases and J gave up 2 bases, with 13 bases separating them. The CDR3, as DNA: TGTGCCAGCTCACCCCTGTTAGACTTTAACACTGAAGCTTTCTTT. Translation: CASSPLLDFNTEAFF.

This chain connects TRBV27 to TRBJ2-2; D gene uncertain. V was pared by 10 bases and J by 1 base, with 13 bases between. Germline loops: CDR1 MNHEY, CDR2 SMNVEV (reference sequence). This CDR3 comprises 14 residues. In DNA, the CDR3 is TGTGCCACCTTCCCCTATGGGAACACCGGGGAGCTGTTTTTT. Amino acid sequence: CATFPYGNTGELFF.

V and J are TRBV29-1 and TRBJ2-1, with TRBD2 as a possible D gene (7 bases). Germline V CDR1 and CDR2: SQVTM, ANQGSEA. The CDR3 runs 13 residues. V lost 3 bases and J lost 8, with 14 bases in between. Written as DNA, the CDR3 is TGCAGCGTTGAGGGAGGGGGGGCGTATGAGCAGTTCTTC. This translates into CSVEGGGAYEQFF.

The chain employs TRBV20-1 and TRBJ1-2; D perhaps matches TRBD1 (5 bases). Germline V gives CDR1 DFQATT, CDR2 SNEGSKA (reference sequence). V shed 1 base and J shed 8 bases, with 8 bases lying between them. The CDR3 contains 11 residues. The CDR3 DNA is TGCAGTGCTAGAGCTGGGGGGGGCTACACCTTC. Translated, it gives CSARAGGGYTF.